The 29 T cell receptor beta chains given below trace back to one sample, sequenced in a study of T cell changes during pregnancy in multiple sclerosis. Using immunoSEQ multiplex PCR, the repertoire was profiled, and TCRdb retains in-frame clones only, with some absent. The sample shows some 70,000 clones, almost 95% of them seen only once. The input for sequencing was CD8+ T cells from peripheral blood mononuclear cells, taken in the third trimester of pregnancy. The receptors shown here come from a female donor in good health, enrolled as a control in a pregnancy study.

To note about this clone: This CDR3 is also generated by other DNA sequences in the sample. This chain uses TRBV30 with TRBJ2-6; D is undetermined. V lost 1 base and J lost 1, with 5 bases in between. This CDR3 region has 14 residues. Germline-derived CDR1 and CDR2 are GTSNPN and SVGIG (reference sequence). CDR3 sequence (DNA): TGTGCCTGGAGTGGAGGATCTGGGGCCAACGTCCTGACTTTC. Amino acids: CAWSGGSGANVLTF.

The V and J genes are TRBV6-4 and TRBJ1-1; D remains ambiguous. Germline V lookup: CDR1 MRHNA, CDR2 SNTAGT. The CDR3 is 14 amino acids. V was pared by 7 bases and J by 1 base, with 13 bases between. The CDR3 region has the DNA TGTGCCAGCAAGTTCGAGGCGTCGAACACTGAAGCTTTCTTT. Residues: CASKFEASNTEAFF.

The gene calls are TRBV5-6 and TRBJ2-5; D is uncertain. The CDR3 totals 14 residues. Germline values: CDR1 SGHDT, CDR2 YYEEEE. Trimming took 3 bases from V and 4 from J, leaving 13 bases between them. The CDR3 reads CASSSPNRLETQYF. The CDR3 nucleotides are TGTGCCAGCAGCTCGCCGAACCGGTTAGAGACCCAGTACTTC.

The V and J genes are TRBV9 and TRBJ1-2; 10 nucleotides align to TRBD1. The germline V gene has CDR1 SGDLS and CDR2 YYNGEE. The CDR3 is 15 amino acids. Trimming took 3 bases from V and 1 from J; bases not matched to a gene: 3. CDR3 nucleotides: TGTGCCAGCAGCGCTGGGACAGGGGTTAACTATGGCTACACCTTC. It translates to CASSAGTGVNYGYTF.

The J gene is TRBJ1-2, the V gene TRBV27; D is ambiguous. This CDR3 comprises 14 residues. CDR1 and CDR2 (germline): MNHEY, SMNVEV (reference sequence). The V end lost 7 bases, the J end lost 0 bases, and 12 bases lay between the germline ends. The CDR3 coding sequence is TGTGCCAGCACTTCATACACCTCTAACTATGGCTACACCTTC. Translating it yields CASTSYTSNYGYTF.

The chain joins TRBV7-2 to TRBJ1-5; a possible D gene is TRBD1 (5 bases). V lost 1 base and J 2 bases, leaving 9 bases between the germline ends. The CDR3 consists of 15 residues. The germline V gene encodes CDR1 SGHTA and CDR2 FQGNSA. The CDR3 sequence: CASSLGVGGNQPQHF. The CDR3 DNA sequence: TGTGCCAGCAGCTTAGGTGTAGGGGGCAATCAGCCCCAGCATTTT.

Notes on this clone: A junction boundary mismatches the germline segment, possibly from a read error. This same CDR3 is encoded by further DNA sequences in the sample. The J gene is TRBJ2-7, the V gene TRBV19, with D maybe TRBD1 (5 bases). The length of the CDR3 is 13 residues. CDR1 is LNHDA, CDR2 SQIVND, per germline (reference sequence). DNA of the CDR3: TGCGCCAGTAGTATTAGCAGGGTGTACGAGCAGTACTTC. It codes for CASSISRVYEQYF.

This clone has only a few counts. The J gene is TRBJ1-1, the V gene TRBV2; perhaps TRBD1 as D (5 bases). CDR3 length: 14 amino acids. From germline, CDR1 is SNHLY and CDR2 FYNNEI. Trimming cost V 0 bases and J 4 bases, with 9 bases left between them. The CDR3: CASSEAPGGTEAFF. DNA of the CDR3: TGTGCCAGCAGTGAAGCTCCCGGGGGCACTGAAGCTTTCTTT.

This chain connects TRBV30 to TRBJ2-7; perhaps TRBD2 as D (5 bases). The length of the CDR3 is 15 residues. Germline values: CDR1 GTSNPN, CDR2 SVGIG (reference sequence). V shed 0 bases and J shed 0 bases, with 12 bases lying between them. The chain's CDR3 is CAWSVSSLSSYEQYF. The DNA for the CDR3 is TGTGCCTGGAGTGTATCTAGCCTGAGCTCCTACGAGCAGTACTTC.

The DNA for the CDR3 is TGTGCCAGCAGCTTGGAGGAGTACTACGAGCAGTACTTC. This codes for CASSLEEYYEQYF. This rearrangement joins TRBV7-2 to TRBJ2-7; the D gene is possibly TRBD2 (5 bases). V lost 3 bases to trimming and J lost 3 bases, with 9 bases between them. CDR3 length: 13 residues. Looked up from germline, CDR1 is SGHTA and CDR2 is FQGNSA.

J is TRBJ1-1 and V is TRBV7-9; D uncertain. The CDR3 runs to 15 residues. V shed 1 base and J shed 2 bases, with 11 bases lying between them. Germline-derived CDR1 and CDR2 are SEHNR and FQNEAQ (reference sequence). In nucleotides, the CDR3 is TGTGCCAGCAGCTTAGGCGGCGGAGAAAACACTGAAGCTTTCTTT. Its protein is CASSLGGGENTEAFF.

The rearrangement joins TRBV7-9 to TRBJ1-2; D not certain. The CDR3 sequence is 12 residues long. Germline assignment: CDR1 SEHNR and CDR2 FQNEAQ (reference sequence). Trimming removed 5 bases from V and 8 bases from J, with 12 bases in between. The DNA of the CDR3 is TGTGCCAGCAGCACCGGGAGAGAAGGCTACACCTTC. The encoded protein is CASSTGREGYTF.

The rearrangement uses TRBV11-2 and TRBJ1-4; D not certain. V shed 3 bases and J shed 3 bases, with 11 bases lying between them. Germline V gene sequence: CDR1 SGHAT, CDR2 FQNNGV. The CDR3 spans 15 residues. DNA of the CDR3: TGTGCCAGCAGCTTCATCCTGTCAGCTAATGAAAAACTGTTTTTT. As protein: CASSFILSANEKLFF.

The V and J genes are TRBV11-3 and TRBJ1-2, with 8 bases fitting TRBD1. The germline V gene has CDR1 SGHNT and CDR2 YENEEA. This CDR3 spans 14 amino acids. Losses at the gene ends were 6 bases for V and 2 bases for J; bases not matched to a gene: 5. The CDR3 reads CASSFTGGNYGYTF. CDR3 bases: TGTGCCAGCAGTTTTACAGGGGGGAACTATGGCTACACCTTC. The full variable domain, completed using reference TRBV11-3 and TRBJ1-2, is EAGVVQSPRYKIIEKKQPVAFWCNPISGHNTLYWYLQNLGQGPELLIRYENEEAVDDSQLPKDRFSAERLKGVDSTLKIQPAELGDSAVYLCASSFTGGNYGYTFGSGTRLTVV.

A few counts support this clone. The chain has TRBV7-3 and TRBJ2-7; possible D gene TRBD1, 6 bases. From germline, CDR1 is SGHTA and CDR2 FQGTGA. The CDR3 has 14 residues. Trimming took off 5 bases at V and 3 bases at J, with 14 bases between the two ends. In DNA, the CDR3 is TGTGCCAGCAGCATCCCCGGGACACTCTACGAGCAGTACTTC. Its protein product is CASSIPGTLYEQYF.

The table lists this clone with a count of one. The chain joins TRBV30 to TRBJ1-1, with TRBD1 identical over 9 bases. Germline CDR1 GTSNPN, CDR2 SVGIG (reference sequence). Trimming cost V 0 bases and J 5 bases; bases outside gene matches: 1. The CDR3 has 13 amino acids. As DNA, the CDR3 is TGTGCCTGGAGTGTCGGACAGGGGACTGAAGCTTTCTTT. Its protein is CAWSVGQGTEAFF.

The genes are TRBV7-2 and TRBJ2-2, with 10 nucleotides matching TRBD2. Unmatched junction bases numbered 10, after V lost 3 bases and J lost 3 bases. CDR3 length: 18 amino acids. In germline, CDR1 is SGHTA, CDR2 FQGNSA. CDR3 protein: CASSLGTSDFGYTGELFF. CDR3 nucleotide sequence: TGTGCCAGCAGCTTGGGGACTAGCGATTTCGGTTACACCGGGGAGCTGTTTTTT.

This clone occurred a few times. The chain couples TRBV12-5 to TRBJ1-1; TRBD1 is a possible D gene (5 bases). Trimming shortened V by 6 bases and J by 9 bases, and 11 bases separated the two germline ends. The germline CDR1 and CDR2 sequences are LGHNT and FRNRAP. This CDR3 comprises 11 residues. CDR3 sequence: CASGWTTQAFF. CDR3 coding DNA: TGTGCTAGTGGGTGGACAACTCAAGCTTTCTTT.

The chain links TRBV4-3 to TRBJ2-7, with TRBD2 as a possible D gene (6 bases). Germline CDR1 and CDR2: LGHNA and YSLEER. The CDR3 spans 14 residues. V was pared by 3 bases and J by 0 bases, with 9 bases between. This CDR3 is CASSQGTFSYEQYF. CDR3 bases: TGCGCCAGCAGCCAGGGGACTTTCTCCTACGAGCAGTACTTC.

The chain carries TRBV19 and TRBJ2-7, with 10 bases matching TRBD2. Per the germline V gene, CDR1 is LNHDA and CDR2 is SQIVND (reference sequence). This CDR3 is built from 16 residues. The ends lost 6 bases at V and 3 bases at J; junction bases unmatched: 11. Here the CDR3 reads CASSPSGGVLYYEQYF. As DNA, the CDR3 is TGTGCCAGTAGCCCTAGCGGGGGCGTTCTTTACTACGAGCAGTACTTC.

The rearrangement links TRBV2 to TRBJ1-2, with TRBD1 identical over 9 bases. The trim removed 4 bases at V and 4 bases at J, leaving 7 bases unmatched. This CDR3 comprises 15 residues. Germline V gene data show CDR1 as SNHLY and CDR2 as FYNNEI. The CDR3 is CASSAGTGKTYGYTF. The CDR3 coding sequence is TGTGCCAGCAGTGCAGGGACAGGGAAAACCTATGGCTACACCTTC.

The CDR3 DNA is TGTGCCAGCTCACCGGGAGTACCGTTTGAGCTGTTTTTT. Translated, it gives CASSPGVPFELFF. The V call is TRBV18, the J call TRBJ2-2, with D possibly matching TRBD2 (5 bases). This CDR3 comprises 13 residues. Germline V gene data show CDR1 as KGHSH and CDR2 as LQKENI. V dropped 3 bases and J dropped 11 bases, with 13 bases sitting between them.

The V and J genes are TRBV27 and TRBJ1-2; possible D gene TRBD1, 5 bases. The V gene lost 6 bases and the J gene lost 7 bases, with 18 bases spanning the gap. The germline V gene encodes CDR1 MNHEY and CDR2 SMNVEV (reference sequence). This CDR3 region has 14 residues. The CDR3 region is CASSFGGVVGGYTF. CDR3 sequence (DNA): TGTGCCAGCAGCTTCGGGGGGGTAGTGGGTGGCTACACCTTC.

The chain couples TRBV5-4 to TRBJ2-7; D is perhaps TRBD2 (5 bases). Trimming left V 8 bases short and J 2 bases short, with 11 bases between. The CDR3 runs to 12 residues. CDR1 and CDR2 from the germline V gene are SGHNT and YYREEE (reference sequence). The CDR3 protein is CASSGTAYEQYF. The CDR3 nucleotides are TGTGCCAGTTCGGGAACCGCCTACGAGCAGTACTTC.

V usage is TRBV4-3 and J usage is TRBJ2-1, with D tentatively TRBD2 (5 bases). Trimming stripped 1 base from V and 1 base from J, with 11 bases between. Germline V CDR1 and CDR2: LGHNA, YSLEER. This CDR3 spans 16 amino acids. CDR3: CASSQAPGLSYNEQFF. The CDR3 DNA is TGCGCCAGCAGCCAAGCCCCGGGGTTGTCCTACAATGAGCAGTTCTTC.

The gene calls are TRBV4-3 and TRBJ1-2; TRBD1 matches 8 bases. V lost 0 bases and J lost 5; bases outside the gene matches: 5. The germline V gene has CDR1 LGHNA and CDR2 YSLEER. The CDR3 is 15 amino acids. As DNA, the CDR3 is TGCGCCAGCAGCCAAGACCCCAGGGGGCCATATGGCTACACCTTC. Translating gives CASSQDPRGPYGYTF.

The table lists this clone with a few counts. This chain connects TRBV19 to TRBJ1-2; D is uncertain. V was trimmed by 2 bases and J by 5 bases, leaving 9 bases between them. Per germline, CDR1 LNHDA and CDR2 SQIVND (reference sequence). The CDR3 has 13 residues. This CDR3 reads CASSIKGGYGYTF. DNA for the CDR3: TGTGCCAGTAGTATAAAGGGAGGATATGGCTACACCTTC.

V usage is TRBV5-6 and J usage is TRBJ1-2, with 10 bases matching TRBD1. The trim removed 0 bases at V and 6 bases at J, leaving 2 bases unmatched. This CDR3 contains 14 residues. Germline V gene lookup returns CDR1 SGHDT and CDR2 YYEEEE. CDR3 in amino acids: CASSLGQGADGYTF. The CDR3 bases are TGTGCCAGCAGCTTGGGACAGGGGGCAGATGGCTACACCTTC.

The J gene is TRBJ1-1, the V gene TRBV27; a weak D match, TRBD1 (5 bases). V lost 5 bases to trimming and J lost 0 bases, with 13 bases between them. The CDR3 covers 15 residues. CDR1 is MNHEY, CDR2 SMNVEV, per germline (reference sequence). The CDR3 DNA reads as TGTGCCAGCAGTCTGGGGGGGGGTTTGAACACTGAAGCTTTCTTT. It encodes CASSLGGGLNTEAFF.